The rows below give T cell receptor beta chains drawn from one sample of a study of T cells after yellow fever vaccination. TCRdb fed the 5' RACE reads into MiXCR, producing one record per CDR3 protein. The data hold 150,000 to 200,000 distinct CDR3 sequences, with 11% observed a single time. Here the sequenced sample was CD8+ T cells sorted from PBMCs, taken 15 days after the yellow fever booster vaccination. The source of these receptors is a man aged 18 to 29 who received the YFV17D yellow fever vaccine. Both conserved end residues are part of each CDR3. Each record gives: J gene, clone size, V gene, D gene, CDR3 DNA, CDR3 protein. A D gene is named only where the DNA matches it firmly. Clone size, where shown, is once, few, many, or a class for clones that have expanded.

J: TRBJ1-1
size: NA
V: TRBV29-1
D: NA
DNA: TGCAGCGTTGAAGAGTTAAGGGTATTTGACACTGAAGCTTTCTTT
CDR3: CSVEELRVFDTEAFF

J: TRBJ2-5
size: NA
V: TRBV10-3
D: TRBD2
DNA: TGTGCCATCAGTGGCCCGACTAGCGGGGGGCCGCAAGAGACCCAGTACTTC
CDR3: CAISGPTSGGPQETQYF

J: TRBJ1-1
size: many
V: TRBV6-4
D: NA
DNA: TGTGCCAGCAAAGCACAGGAGGAAGGGGCCGCTGAAGCTTTCTTT
CDR3: CASKAQEEGAAEAFF

J: TRBJ2-7
size: few
V: TRBV4-3
D: TRBD1
DNA: TGCGCCAGCAGCCAAGCGAGGACAGGGATATCGTACGAGCAGTACTTC
CDR3: CASSQARTGISYEQYF

J: TRBJ1-2
size: NA
V: TRBV12-3/TRBV12-4
D: NA
DNA: TGTGCCAGCAGCGGGGGTTTTGGCTACACCTTC
CDR3: CASSGGFGYTF

J: TRBJ1-5
size: many
V: TRBV10-3
D: NA
DNA: TGTGCCATCAGTCAGGGAGCTACCGGTCAGCCCCAGCATTTT
CDR3: CAISQGATGQPQHF

J: TRBJ2-1
size: few
V: TRBV27
D: TRBD1
DNA: TGTGCCAGCAGCCTGACAGGGGTGGCGTCTGAGCAGTTCTTC
CDR3: CASSLTGVASEQFF

J: TRBJ2-7
size: few
V: TRBV4-1
D: NA
DNA: TGCGCCAGCAGCCAAGATTCCACGGCCGATTCCTACGAGCAGTACTTC
CDR3: CASSQDSTADSYEQYF

J: TRBJ2-1
size: NA
V: TRBV7-9
D: TRBD2
DNA: TGTGCCACCCGGGCGGGGGGGTCCATCTGGGAGCAGTTCTTC
CDR3: CATRAGGSIWEQFF

J: TRBJ2-7
size: few
V: TRBV27
D: NA
DNA: TGTGCCAGCAGAGGTGTCACCTACGAGCAGTACTTC
CDR3: CASRGVTYEQYF

J: TRBJ1-4
size: NA
V: TRBV15
D: NA
DNA: TGTGCCACCAGCAGAGAAGGTCCGACAGATGCAACTAATGAAAAACTGTTTTTT
CDR3: CATSREGPTDATNEKLFF

J: TRBJ2-1
size: few
V: TRBV5-6
D: TRBD2
DNA: TGTGCCAGCAGCTCGTCCGGGACTAGCGGGGGGACGAATGAGCAGTTCTTC
CDR3: CASSSSGTSGGTNEQFF

J: TRBJ1-5
size: many
V: TRBV20-1
D: NA
DNA: TGCAGTGCTGGCTACCAGTCAGCGTCGCCCCAGCATTTT
CDR3: CSAGYQSASPQHF

J: TRBJ2-1
size: few
V: TRBV25-1
D: NA
DNA: TGTGCCAGCAGTGCCATCGAGGGGGACCTCTACAATGAGCAGTTCTTC
CDR3: CASSAIEGDLYNEQFF

J: TRBJ2-1
size: NA
V: TRBV4-1
D: TRBD2
DNA: TGCGCCAGCAGCCAAGATTTAGGACTAGCCAATGAGCAGTTCTTC
CDR3: CASSQDLGLANEQFF

J: TRBJ2-7
size: few
V: TRBV7-9
D: TRBD1
DNA: TGTGCCAGCAGCCCCTGGGACAGGGTCCACGAGCAGTACTTC
CDR3: CASSPWDRVHEQYF

J: TRBJ2-1
size: few
V: TRBV20-1
D: TRBD1
DNA: TGCAGTGCTAGAGGGACAGGGTGGGGGAATGAGCAGTTCTTC
CDR3: CSARGTGWGNEQFF

J: TRBJ1-6
size: NA
V: TRBV7-9
D: TRBD1
DNA: TGTGCCAGCAGCGGACACCGGACAGGGATAATTTCACCCCTCCACTTT
CDR3: CASSGHRTGIISPLHF

J: TRBJ2-5
size: NA
V: TRBV11-2
D: NA
DNA: TGTGCCAGCAGCTTAGACCCGGGGGAGACCCAGTACTTC
CDR3: CASSLDPGETQYF

J: TRBJ1-1
size: NA
V: TRBV4-3
D: NA
DNA: TGCGCCAGCAGCCAAGCTTTCCTCTCGGGGGTTGGCACTGAAGCTTTCTTT
CDR3: CASSQAFLSGVGTEAFF

J: TRBJ1-1
size: NA
V: TRBV11-3
D: NA
DNA: TGTGCCAGCAGTCCGGGACCGCGGGACACTGAAGCTTTCTTT
CDR3: CASSPGPRDTEAFF

J: TRBJ2-5
size: NA
V: TRBV29-1
D: NA
DNA: TGCAGCGTTGAGCGGGACTCCCAAGAGACCCAGTACTTC
CDR3: CSVERDSQETQYF

J: TRBJ2-1
size: NA
V: TRBV10-3
D: TRBD1
DNA: TGTGCCATCAGTAGACAGGGGAGCGACAATGAGCAGTTCTTC
CDR3: CAISRQGSDNEQFF